This is a list of T cell receptor beta chains from one sample in a study of T cells after yellow fever vaccination. TCRdb analysed the 5' RACE reads with MiXCR anew, one entry per CDR3 protein. The repertoire holds 510,000 or so distinct CDR3 sequences, with about 19% as singletons. The sequences come from PBMCs, collected 15 days after the yellow fever booster vaccination. Source of these receptors: a man aged 30 to 39 who received the YFV17D yellow fever vaccine. CDR3s include the opening cysteine and the closing phenylalanine or tryptophan. D genes are given only for firm matches. Only part of the rows carry a size: once, few, many, or a class if the clone is expanded.

clone_size	v_call	d_call	j_call	cdr3_nt	cdr3_aa
few	TRBV9	-	TRBJ2-1	TGTGCCAGCAGCGCGTATATGGGCGATGAGCAGTTCTTC	CASSAYMGDEQFF
few	TRBV29-1	TRBD2	TRBJ2-2	TGCAGCGTTGGGGTGACTAGCGGGAGCCGGGAGCTGTTTTTT	CSVGVTSGSRELFF
-	TRBV20-1	TRBD1	TRBJ2-7	TGCAGTGCTAAGGACAGGGGGTACGAGCAGTACTTC	CSAKDRGYEQYF
few	TRBV29-1	-	TRBJ2-7	TGCAGCGTTGAACGACCCCCCTACGAGCAGTACTTC	CSVERPPYEQYF
-	TRBV7-2	-	TRBJ2-7	TGTGCCATCGAGAGTAGTCCCTACGAGCAGTACTTC	CAIESSPYEQYF
few	TRBV2	TRBD2	TRBJ2-1	TGTGCCAGCATGGGCGGGAGCTCCTACAATGAGCAGTTCTTC	CASMGGSSYNEQFF
-	TRBV20-1	-	TRBJ2-7	TGCAGTGCGAGCAGGGCCTACGAGCAGTACTTC	CSASRAYEQYF
few	TRBV20-1	TRBD2	TRBJ2-1	TGCAGTGCTAGTCAAGCGGGAGGTTACTACAATGAGCAGTTCTTC	CSASQAGGYYNEQFF
-	TRBV20-1	-	TRBJ2-3	TGCAGTGCTGATGCTGTAGGGGTTCCTAACACAGATACGCAGTATTTT	CSADAVGVPNTDTQYF
few	TRBV7-2	-	TRBJ2-2	TGTGCCAGCGAATTGAGTAGGTCCACCGGGGAGCTGTTTTTT	CASELSRSTGELFF
-	TRBV23-1	-	TRBJ2-5	TGCGCCAGCACCGGACAGAACTCCCAAGAGACCCAGTACTTC	CASTGQNSQETQYF
few	TRBV29-1	TRBD1	TRBJ2-2	TGCAGCGTTGGGACAGGGGGCCAGAACACCGGGGAGCTGTTTTTT	CSVGTGGQNTGELFF
-	TRBV5-8	-	TRBJ2-3	TGTGCCAGCAGCTCTGGGGGGCCTACGCAGTATTTT	CASSSGGPTQYF
few	TRBV20-1	-	TRBJ1-2	TGCAGTGCTAGAGGAGGATATGGCTACACCTTC	CSARGGYGYTF
few	TRBV6-2/TRBV6-3	TRBD2	TRBJ2-1	TGTGCCAGCAGACAGCGGGGTGCCTACAATGAGCAGTTCTTC	CASRQRGAYNEQFF
few	TRBV29-1	TRBD2	TRBJ2-5	TGCAGCGTTGCAAGTATAGGGCTAGCGGGAGGAGAGACCCAGTACTTC	CSVASIGLAGGETQYF
-	TRBV6-2/TRBV6-3	-	TRBJ1-5	TGTGCCAGCAGCCTTTTGGGTCATCAGCCCCAGCATTTT	CASSLLGHQPQHF
-	TRBV24-1	-	TRBJ2-1	TGTGCCACCAGTGTTGGCAGGGGTCTGCGTAATGAGCAGTTCTTC	CATSVGRGLRNEQFF
-	TRBV20-1	TRBD2	TRBJ2-1	TGCAGTGCTAGGGCTGGGTCTAGCGGGTTATACAATGAGCAGTTCTTC	CSARAGSSGLYNEQFF
-	TRBV7-2	TRBD1	TRBJ2-1	TGTGCCAGCAGCTTAACGGGACAGGCCTACAATGAGCAGTTCTTC	CASSLTGQAYNEQFF
-	TRBV4-2	-	TRBJ2-1	TGTGCCAGCAGCCCCCGTGGCGGGTCAAGCTCCTACAATGAGCAGTTCTTC	CASSPRGGSSSYNEQFF
-	TRBV20-1	-	TRBJ2-5	TGCAGTGCATCCCGGGAGCAAGAGACCCAGTACTTC	CSASREQETQYF
-	TRBV6-1	TRBD2	TRBJ2-7	TGTGCCAGCAGAGCCCCGGGGGGGTCGGGGACCCCCTACGAGCAGTACTTC	CASRAPGGSGTPYEQYF